This TCR beta chain is drawn from a study of Graves' ophthalmopathy and Graves' hyperthyroidism. There are 15 residues in the CDR3. From germline, CDR1 is DFQATT and CDR2 SNEGSKA (reference sequence). V lost 1 base to trimming and J lost 0 bases; unmatched junction nucleotides: 4. Investigators amplified TCR beta CDR3 regions from RNA transcripts. HTBI-primed RT-PCR formed the first round, and a multiplex PCR formed the second. TCRdb processed the multiplex PCR reads anew with MiXCR; each CDR3 protein has one entry. This sample has over a million distinct CDR3 sequences, with 35% to 40% found just once. This clonotype appeared a few times. The antigen is unknown. Whole-study results and caveats: Blood was where most expanded thyroid clonotypes above 0.001 frequency also turned up. Ophthalmopathy progression was predicted with approximately 64% sensitivity and approximately 72% specificity.

The chain joins TRBV20-1 to TRBJ2-7; TRBD2 aligns across 9 bases. The sequence was obtained from an adult man with Graves' hyperthyroidism. The sequenced sample consisted of peripheral blood or thyroid tissue (not recorded which). The CDR3 loop reads CSARGREGGSYEQYF. The CDR3 nucleotides are TGCAGTGCTAGAGGGCGGGAGGGTGGCTCCTACGAGCAGTACTTC.